This T cell receptor (beta chain) originates from a study of T-cell memory formation after mild COVID-19. Trimming cost V 7 bases and J 14 bases, with 14 bases left between them. The CDR3 loop spans 10 amino acids. Researchers used 5'RACE with constant-segment primers to make TCR alpha and TCR beta cDNA libraries that carry sample barcodes and UMIs. One entry per CDR3 protein results from TCRdb running MiXCR on the 5' RACE reads. The table shows 150,000 to 200,000 distinct CDR3 sequences, with approximately 10% occurring only once. This clonotype was counted only a few times. This clonotype was sampled from a man aged 18 to 29 who had mild COVID-19 (a few samples of this study predate the infection). Cell type and time point are not known. The chain employs TRBV12-3 or TRBV12-4 and TRBJ1-2; D may be TRBD1 (6 bases). The source material was PBMCs or a T cell subset sorted from them (not recorded which). CDR3 protein: CASTLGRGTF. The CDR3 DNA follows: TGTGCCAGCACCTTAGGGAGGGGGACCTTC.